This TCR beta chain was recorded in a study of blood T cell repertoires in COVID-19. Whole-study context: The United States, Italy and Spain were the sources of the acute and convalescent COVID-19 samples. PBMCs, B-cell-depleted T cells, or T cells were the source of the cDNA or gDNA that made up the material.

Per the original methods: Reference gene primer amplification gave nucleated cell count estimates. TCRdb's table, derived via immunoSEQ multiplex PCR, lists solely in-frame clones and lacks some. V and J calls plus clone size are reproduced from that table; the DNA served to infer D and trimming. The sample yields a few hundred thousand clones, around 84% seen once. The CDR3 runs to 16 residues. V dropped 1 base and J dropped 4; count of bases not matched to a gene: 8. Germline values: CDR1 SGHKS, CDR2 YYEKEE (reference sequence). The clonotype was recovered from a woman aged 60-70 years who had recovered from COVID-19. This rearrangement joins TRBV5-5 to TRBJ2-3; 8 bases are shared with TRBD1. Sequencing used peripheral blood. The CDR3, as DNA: TGTGCCAGCAGCTTGTGGACAGGGAGAGGTGCAGATACGCAGTATTTT. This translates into CASSLWTGRGADTQYF. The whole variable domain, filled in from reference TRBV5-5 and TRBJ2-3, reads DAGVTQSPTHLIKTRGQQVTLRCSPISGHKSVSWYQQVLGQGPQFIFQYYEKEERGRGNFPDRFSARQFPNYSSELNVNALLLGDSALYLCASSLWTGRGADTQYFGPGTRLTVL.